One sample yielded the 32 T cell receptor beta chains listed below, sequenced in a study of blood T cell repertoires in COVID-19. TCRdb keeps only in-frame clones here, not all; method: immunoSEQ multiplex PCR. The sample has some 150,000 clones; roughly 82% are singletons. The material sequenced was peripheral blood. The origin of the receptors is a human donor in a cohort sampled during active COVID-19.

V usage is TRBV19 and J usage is TRBJ1-2; D perhaps matches TRBD1 (6 bases). The length of the CDR3 is 15 residues. Trimming cost V 6 bases and J 7 bases, with 21 bases left between them. Germline V gene sequence: CDR1 LNHDA, CDR2 SQIVND (reference sequence). The CDR3 nucleotides read TGTGCCAGTAGCCGGGCGGCACAGGGAAGAGGTGGCTACACCTTC. Protein: CASSRAAQGRGGYTF.

The rearrangement uses TRBV24-1 and TRBJ2-2; 9 bases match TRBD1. This CDR3 is built from 14 residues. Germline CDR1 is KGHDR and CDR2 is SFDVKD. Germline trimming cut 3 bases from V and 7 bases from J; bases unmatched to any gene: 2. CDR3 amino acids: CATSDGQGFGELFF. CDR3 nucleotides: TGTGCCACCAGTGATGGACAGGGGTTCGGGGAGCTGTTTTTT.

This chain uses TRBV25-1 with TRBJ2-5; TRBD1 aligns across 7 bases. CDR1 is MGHDK, CDR2 SYGVNS, per germline. J lost 1 base, V lost 5 bases, and 1 base had no gene match. This CDR3 region has 13 residues. Written as DNA, the CDR3 is TGTGCCAGCAGTAGACAGGGCCAAGAGACCCAGTACTTC. Its translation is CASSRQGQETQYF.

This chain links TRBV2 with TRBJ1-2, with 8 bases aligning to TRBD1. Per the germline V gene, CDR1 is SNHLY and CDR2 is FYNNEI. Trimming removed 7 bases from V and 10 bases from J; junction bases left unmatched: 8. The CDR3 has 12 amino acids. For the CDR3, the DNA is TGTGCCAGCAAGATGGGACAGGACGCCTACACCTTC. Its protein product is CASKMGQDAYTF. The variable domain in full, completed from reference TRBV2 and TRBJ1-2, reads EPEVTQTPSHQVTQMGQEVILRCVPISNHLYFYWYRQILGQKVEFLVSFYNNEISEKSEIFDDQFSVERPDGSNFTLKIRSTKLEDSAMYFCASKMGQDAYTFGSGTRLTVV.

The chain links TRBV7-2 to TRBJ2-7, with D possibly matching TRBD2 (6 bases). The CDR3 length is 15 residues. The V gene lost 0 bases and the J gene lost 5 bases, with 14 bases spanning the gap. Germline V gene sequence: CDR1 SGHTA, CDR2 FQGNSA. The CDR3 is CASSLAPSVNHEQYF. CDR3 bases: TGTGCCAGCAGCTTAGCGCCTAGCGTAAACCACGAGCAGTACTTC.

The chain has TRBV7-8 and TRBJ1-4; D may be TRBD1 (5 bases). Germline assignment: CDR1 SGHVS and CDR2 FQNEAQ. The CDR3 sequence is 14 residues long. V was trimmed by 5 bases and J by 8 bases, leaving 15 bases between them. The CDR3 protein is CASSPQGEGEKLFF. As DNA, the CDR3 is TGTGCCAGCAGCCCCCAAGGGGAAGGAGAAAAACTGTTTTTT. Drawing the rest from reference TRBV7-8 and TRBJ1-4, the complete variable domain is GAGVSQSPRYKVAKRGQDVALRCDPISGHVSLFWYQQALGQGPEFLTYFQNEAQLDKSGLPSDRFFAERPEGSVSTLKIQRTQQEDSAVYLCASSPQGEGEKLFFGSGTQLSVL.

CDR3 in DNA: TGCGCCAGCAGCTTGGCCCCCAGCTCTGGAAACACCATATATTTT. Translated, it gives CASSLAPSSGNTIYF. The rearrangement joins TRBV5-1 to TRBJ1-3; D gene ambiguous. The CDR3 spans 15 residues. Trimming took 0 bases from V and 0 from J, leaving 7 bases between them. The V gene's germline CDR1 is SGHRS and CDR2 YFSETQ.

The chain recombines TRBV7-9 with TRBJ2-2, with D possibly matching TRBD2 (6 bases). This CDR3 is 14 amino acids long. V lost 5 bases and J lost 0, with 7 bases in between. CDR1 is SEHNR, CDR2 FQNEAQ, per germline (reference sequence). The CDR3 DNA reads as TGTGCCAGCAGCAGCGGGCCGAACACCGGGGAGCTGTTTTTT. This translates into CASSSGPNTGELFF.

The rearrangement uses TRBV19 and TRBJ2-2; 11 bases are shared with TRBD2. This CDR3 comprises 16 residues. V lost 4 bases to trimming and J lost 3 bases; unmatched junction nucleotides: 4. Germline V gene sequence: CDR1 LNHDA, CDR2 SQIVND (reference sequence). CDR3 loop: CASSTSGGSYTGELFF. The CDR3 bases are TGTGCCAGTAGTACTAGCGGGGGGTCTTACACCGGGGAGCTGTTTTTT. The entire variable domain, with the rest obtained from reference TRBV19 and TRBJ2-2, is as follows: DGGITQSPKYLFRKEGQNVTLSCEQNLNHDAMYWYRQDPGQGLRLIYYSQIVNDFQKGDIAEGYSVSREKKESFPLTVTSAQKNPTAFYLCASSTSGGSYTGELFFGEGSRLTVL.

The V and J genes are TRBV12-5 and TRBJ2-7; tentative D call: TRBD2 (6 bases). V lost 9 bases and J 2 bases, leaving 11 bases between the germline ends. In germline, CDR1 is LGHNT, CDR2 FRNRAP. The CDR3 consists of 12 residues. In nucleotides, the CDR3 is TGTGCTAGGTGGGGGGAAGCCTACGAGCAGTACGTC. Protein product: CARWGEAYEQYV.

The chain uses TRBV2 and TRBJ2-5; no definite D call. Trimming removed 3 bases from V and 0 bases from J, with 8 bases in between. Germline loops: CDR1 SNHLY, CDR2 FYNNEI. This CDR3 contains 14 residues. The CDR3 sequence is CASSEPSNQETQYF. The CDR3 DNA reads TGTGCCAGCAGTGAGCCCTCTAACCAAGAGACCCAGTACTTC. The full variable domain, its missing parts supplied by reference TRBV2 and TRBJ2-5, is EPEVTQTPSHQVTQMGQEVILRCVPISNHLYFYWYRQILGQKVEFLVSFYNNEISEKSEIFDDQFSVERPDGSNFTLKIRSTKLEDSAMYFCASSEPSNQETQYFGPGTRLLVL.

The chain couples TRBV19 to TRBJ2-3; D might be TRBD1 (7 bases). The CDR3 is made up of 15 amino acids. Germline CDR1 is LNHDA and CDR2 is SQIVND (reference sequence). The V end was cut by 6 bases, the J end by 4 bases, with 17 bases between. CDR3 region: CASRGTGEAADTQYF. The CDR3 DNA reads as TGTGCCAGTAGAGGAACAGGGGAGGCGGCAGATACGCAGTATTTT.

The chain couples TRBV7-2 to TRBJ1-3; D possibly corresponds to TRBD1 (6 bases). This CDR3 comprises 14 residues. The V and J ends lost 5 bases and 1 base respectively, with 9 bases between them. Looked up from germline, CDR1 is SGHTA and CDR2 is FQGNSA. Written as DNA, the CDR3 is TGTGCCAGCAGCCGCACAGGGTCTGGAAACACCATATATTTT. Residues: CASSRTGSGNTIYF.

The chain has TRBV7-9 and TRBJ1-1; TRBD1 might be the D (6 bases). V dropped 5 bases and J dropped 2 bases, with 12 bases sitting between them. The germline CDR1 and CDR2 sequences are SEHNR and FQNEAQ (reference sequence). The CDR3 length is 14 residues. The CDR3 bases are TGTGCCAGCAGCCCACAGGGAGCAAACACTGAAGCTTTCTTT. Translation gives CASSPQGANTEAFF.

This clone was recorded once. Given the absence of the conserved phenylalanine or tryptophan at the CDR3 end, a read error is likely. It is unclear where the CDR3 begins or ends on the DNA, so no DNA is shown, and the CDR3 is as TCRdb lists it. This chain links TRBV29-1 with TRBJ1-1; the DNA was not used to check the table's D call, TRBD1. The CDR3 sequence runs 11 residues, both termini included. The germline CDR1 and CDR2 sequences are SQVTM and ANQGSEA. The CDR3 region is CSVEDPRGFDL.

V is TRBV18 and J is TRBJ2-4; the match to TRBD1 covers 7 bases. This CDR3 spans 14 amino acids. V trimming: 3 bases; J trimming: 5 bases; junction bases outside the gene matches: 4. Looked up from germline, CDR1 is KGHSH and CDR2 is LQKENI. The CDR3 protein is CASSPQGVENIQYF. In DNA, the CDR3 is TGTGCCAGCTCACCCCAGGGGGTGGAAAACATTCAGTACTTC. The full variable domain, rest sourced from reference TRBV18 and TRBJ2-4, is NAGVMQNPRHLVRRRGQEARLRCSPMKGHSHVYWYRQLPEEGLKFMVYLQKENIIDESGMPKERFSAEFPKEGPSILRIQQVVRGDSAAYFCASSPQGVENIQYFGAGTRLSVL.

V and J are TRBV6-5 and TRBJ2-2, with 10 bases matching TRBD1. Germline CDR1 and CDR2: MNHEY and SVGAGI. V was pared by 3 bases and J by 3 bases, with 4 bases of the junction left unmatched. The CDR3 length is 16 residues. The CDR3 region is CASSYLGQGDTGELFF. CDR3 coding DNA: TGTGCCAGCAGTTATTTAGGACAGGGGGACACCGGGGAGCTGTTTTTT.

The chain has TRBV7-8 and TRBJ2-7; a possible D gene is TRBD2 (5 bases). Germline lookup yields CDR1 SGHVS and CDR2 FQNEAQ. The CDR3 spans 13 residues. V was pared by 5 bases and J by 7 bases, with 15 bases between. The CDR3 DNA reads TGTGCCAGCAGCATAAGGCCGGGGAGAGAGCAGTACTTC. Its translation is CASSIRPGREQYF.

This chain links TRBV7-9 with TRBJ2-1; D is perhaps TRBD2 (6 bases). The length of the CDR3 is 15 residues. V was trimmed by 5 bases and J by 4 bases, leaving 15 bases between them. Germline CDR1 is SEHNR and CDR2 is FQNEAQ (reference sequence). The CDR3 sequence is CASSQLAFNYNEQFF. As DNA, the CDR3 is TGTGCCAGCAGCCAACTAGCATTCAATTACAATGAGCAGTTCTTC.

This clone was counted once. CDR3 sequence (DNA): TGTGCCAGCAGTTTGCCAGCGGGAGAATTGGCAGATACGCAGTATTTT. This encodes CASSLPAGELADTQYF. This chain links TRBV28 with TRBJ2-3; TRBD2 aligns across 8 bases. In germline, CDR1 is MDHEN, CDR2 SYDVKM. The J segment lost 4 bases and the V segment lost 3 bases, leaving 9 bases of the junction unmatched. The CDR3 covers 16 residues.

V gene TRBV6-6 combines with J gene TRBJ1-3; 9 bases are a match to TRBD1. The CDR3 is 16 residues long. With 5 bases clipped from V and 0 bases from J, the junction kept 5 bases outside the gene matches. Germline-derived CDR1 and CDR2 are MNHNY and SVGAGI (reference sequence). The CDR3 spells CASSRQGVHSGNTIYF. CDR3 bases: TGTGCCAGCAGTCGACAGGGGGTTCACTCTGGAAACACCATATATTTT.

This clone was seen only once. CDR3 DNA: TGTGCCACCACTACGGACAGGGGGTTTGAAGCTTTCTTT. Translating it yields CATTTDRGFEAFF. The V and J genes are TRBV15 and TRBJ1-1; 10 nucleotides line up with TRBD1. V dropped 7 bases and J dropped 7; count of bases not matched to a gene: 6. Germline V gene data show CDR1 as LNHNV and CDR2 as YYDKDF (reference sequence). This CDR3 region has 13 residues.

The J gene is TRBJ2-5, the V gene TRBV7-9; possible D gene TRBD2, 5 bases. Per the germline V gene, CDR1 is SEHNR and CDR2 is FQNEAQ (reference sequence). The V and J ends lost 5 bases and 5 bases respectively, with 6 bases between them. The CDR3 runs 11 residues. CDR3 protein: CASSPSETQYF. The CDR3 bases are TGTGCCAGCAGCCCTAGCGAGACCCAGTACTTC.

The chain uses TRBV4-2 and TRBJ1-5, with no clear D. Trimming left V 4 bases short and J 3 bases short, with 10 bases between. Germline lookup yields CDR1 LGHNA and CDR2 YNFKEQ. The CDR3 spans 14 residues. CDR3: CASSRDTSNQPQHF. The CDR3 coding sequence is TGTGCCAGCAGCCGCGACACGTCCAATCAGCCCCAGCATTTT.

The genes are TRBV7-9 and TRBJ2-3; TRBD2 aligns across 16 bases. CDR1 and CDR2 (germline): SEHNR, FQNEAQ (reference sequence). The CDR3 is made up of 17 amino acids. V shed 4 bases, J shed 2 bases, and the junction held 3 bases outside the gene matches. The CDR3 here is CASSWGLAGGATDTQYF. For the CDR3, the DNA is TGTGCCAGCAGCTGGGGACTAGCGGGAGGGGCCACAGATACGCAGTATTTT.

This clone was counted once. The V and J genes are TRBV3-1 (or the pseudogene TRBV3-2) and TRBJ1-2, with TRBD1 identical over 7 bases. Germline CDR1 LGHDT, CDR2 YNNKEL (reference sequence). Trimming took 2 bases from V and 8 from J; bases not matched to a gene: 8. The length of the CDR3 is 14 residues. The CDR3 here is CASSQRQGVNGYTF. The CDR3 nucleotides are TGTGCCAGCAGCCAAAGGCAGGGGGTGAACGGCTACACCTTC.

This clone was detected once. The chain employs TRBV19 and TRBJ2-1, with 8 positions matching TRBD2. The V gene's germline CDR1 is LNHDA and CDR2 SQIVND (reference sequence). V was pared by 0 bases and J by 4 bases, with 5 bases of the junction left unmatched. CDR3 size: 16 residues. Written as DNA, the CDR3 is TGTGCCAGTAGTATAGATCGCCGGGAGGGTTACAATGAGCAGTTCTTC. Amino acids: CASSIDRREGYNEQFF. Full variable domain (remainder filled in from reference TRBV19 and TRBJ2-1): DGGITQSPKYLFRKEGQNVTLSCEQNLNHDAMYWYRQDPGQGLRLIYYSQIVNDFQKGDIAEGYSVSREKKESFPLTVTSAQKNPTAFYLCASSIDRREGYNEQFFGPGTRLTVL.

This clone was counted between two and nine times. V usage is TRBV19 and J usage is TRBJ1-5, with TRBD1 matching over 7 bases. The V gene's germline CDR1 is LNHDA and CDR2 SQIVND (reference sequence). Trimming removed 5 bases from V and 3 bases from J; junction bases left unmatched: 16. The CDR3 covers 18 residues. As DNA, the CDR3 is TGTGCCAGTAGTGTTGGACAGGATGTATATCCCCACAATCAGCCCCAGCATTTT. Translated: CASSVGQDVYPHNQPQHF.

The chain combines TRBV14 with TRBJ1-1, with unresolved D. The germline V gene encodes CDR1 SGHDN and CDR2 FVKESK. The CDR3 runs to 14 residues. V lost 0 bases to trimming and J lost 7 bases, with 12 bases between them. CDR3 sequence reads: CASSQDLSGFEAFF. CDR3 coding DNA: TGTGCCAGCAGCCAAGATCTATCCGGGTTTGAAGCTTTCTTT.

V usage is TRBV28 and J usage is TRBJ1-1; no firm D call. Germline CDR1 and CDR2: MDHEN and SYDVKM. V was clipped by 6 bases and J by 3 bases, with 14 bases between them. CDR3 length equals 14 residues. CDR3 DNA sequence: TGTGCCAGCAGCGAATCAACGCGGGACACTGAAGCTTTCTTT. Encoded protein: CASSESTRDTEAFF. The variable domain in full, with the rest retrieved from reference TRBV28 and TRBJ1-1, is DVKVTQSSRYLVKRTGEKVFLECVQDMDHENMFWYRQDPGLGLRLIYFSYDVKMKEKGDIPEGYSVSREKKERFSLILESASTNQTSMYLCASSESTRDTEAFFGQGTRLTVV.

The chain joins TRBV5-6 to TRBJ2-3; no clear D. The CDR3 contains 13 residues. V lost 9 bases and J lost 1, with 12 bases in between. Germline values: CDR1 SGHDT, CDR2 YYEEEE. In DNA, the CDR3 is TGTGCCACTTATTTAGAGGGCACAGATACGCAGTATTTT. Residues: CATYLEGTDTQYF.

This clone was observed a single time. The CDR3 spells CASSPTGHLNQPQHF. As DNA, the CDR3 is TGTGCCAGTAGTCCAACGGGACACCTCAATCAGCCCCAGCATTTT. The V and J genes are TRBV19 and TRBJ1-5; perhaps TRBD1 as D (6 bases). The CDR3 is made up of 15 amino acids. V lost 5 bases and J lost 3, with 14 bases in between. Looked up from germline, CDR1 is LNHDA and CDR2 is SQIVND (reference sequence).